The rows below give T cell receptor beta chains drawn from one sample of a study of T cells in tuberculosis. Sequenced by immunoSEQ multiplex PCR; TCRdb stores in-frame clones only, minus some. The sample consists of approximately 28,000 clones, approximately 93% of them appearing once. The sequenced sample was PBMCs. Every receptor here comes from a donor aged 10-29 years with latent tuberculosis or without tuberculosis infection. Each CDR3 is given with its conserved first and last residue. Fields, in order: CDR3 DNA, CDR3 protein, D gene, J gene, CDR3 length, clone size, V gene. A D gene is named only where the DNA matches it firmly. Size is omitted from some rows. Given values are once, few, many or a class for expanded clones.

TGCGCCAGCAGCCAAGTACAGCGGGAGGATCAGTTCTTC	CASSQVQREDQFF	TRBD2	TRBJ2-1	13	once	TRBV4-1
TGTGCCAGCAGCCGGGAACGAAATGAAAAACTGTTTTTT	CASSRERNEKLFF	NA	TRBJ1-4	13	NA	TRBV5-8
TGTGCCAGCAGTTACAACAGGGGAGGAAAGGGCTACACCTTC	CASSYNRGGKGYTF	TRBD1	TRBJ1-2	14	NA	TRBV6-5
TGTGCCAGCAGTGACGTGGCAGAAAACACTGAAGCTTTCTTT	CASSDVAENTEAFF	NA	TRBJ1-1	14	NA	TRBV6-4
TGTGCCAGCTCACCAATGTTTGCGGGGCAGGATGAAGCTTTCTTT	CASSPMFAGQDEAFF	NA	TRBJ1-1	15	few	TRBV18
TGCGCCAGCAGTCGGACAGGGGGGGCCTACGAGCAGTACTTC	CASSRTGGAYEQYF	TRBD1	TRBJ2-7	14	NA	TRBV5-1
TGTGCCAGCAGTGACTTTCCTAGCGGGGCCACAGATACGCAGTATTTT	CASSDFPSGATDTQYF	TRBD2	TRBJ2-3	16	NA	TRBV6-4
TGTGCCAGCAGATCGGTGGGGCGAAGCTCCTACAATGAGCAGTTCTTC	CASRSVGRSSYNEQFF	NA	TRBJ2-1	16	NA	TRBV28
TGTGCCAGCGAGGAGGGGAATGAGCAGTTCTTC	CASEEGNEQFF	NA	TRBJ2-1	11	NA	TRBV2
TGCGCCAGCAGCCAAAGGGAAAGCGGGGGGCGAGACAATGAGCAGTTCTTC	CASSQRESGGRDNEQFF	TRBD2	TRBJ2-1	17	NA	TRBV4-3
TGTGCCAGCAGTTACTCATATTCAGGGGCAGATACGCAGTATTTT	CASSYSYSGADTQYF	NA	TRBJ2-3	15	NA	TRBV6-5
TGTGCCAGCAGCGTAGATCGGGGGGGCGTGGCAGATACGCAGTATTTT	CASSVDRGGVADTQYF	TRBD2	TRBJ2-3	16	NA	TRBV9
TGTGCCAGTAGTATCAGGGGGCAATCCTACGAGCAGTACTTC	CASSIRGQSYEQYF	TRBD1	TRBJ2-7	14	NA	TRBV19
TGTGCCATTGGGACTGGATACGAGCAGTACTTC	CAIGTGYEQYF	NA	TRBJ2-7	11	NA	TRBV6-6
TGCGCCAGCAGCGGTACTAGCGGGAGTAGGACAGATACGCAGTATTTT	CASSGTSGSRTDTQYF	TRBD2	TRBJ2-3	16	NA	TRBV5-1